These 10 T cell receptor beta chains were sequenced from one sample in a study of blood T cells in healthy people across ages. PCR was performed a second time for roughly 6 to 12 cycles using a sample-barcoded 5' primer and a J-beta primer mix. MiXCR was run by TCRdb on the 5' RACE reads, yielding one entry per CDR3 protein. The sample has roughly 800,000 distinct CDR3 sequences; about 62% are singletons. The sample consisted of blood. These receptors were obtained from a man aged 25-45 years in good health.

The chain joins TRBV5-1 to TRBJ1-6, with 7 bases fitting TRBD1. The trim removed 4 bases at V and 6 bases at J, leaving 7 bases unmatched. The CDR3 runs to 15 residues. Germline loops: CDR1 SGHRS, CDR2 YFSETQ. CDR3: CASSTRQGSNSPLHF. CDR3 DNA sequence: TGCGCCAGCAGCACACGACAGGGCAGTAATTCACCCCTCCACTTT.

This clonotype was picked up a small number of times. V and J are TRBV25-1 and TRBJ2-7; perhaps TRBD2 as D (5 bases). CDR3 length: 15 amino acids. Germline CDR1 reads MGHDK; CDR2 reads SYGVNS. V lost 8 bases and J 0 bases, leaving 17 bases between the germline ends. The CDR3 reads CASGTLASSSYEQYF. The CDR3 bases are TGTGCCAGCGGCACTCTAGCTTCTAGCTCCTACGAGCAGTACTTC.

Only a few counts were recorded for this clonotype. This rearrangement joins TRBV20-1 to TRBJ2-7, with D tentatively TRBD2 (5 bases). V was clipped by 2 bases and J by 0 bases, with 11 bases between them. Germline lookup yields CDR1 DFQATT and CDR2 SNEGSKA (reference sequence). The CDR3 has 14 residues. CDR3 loop: CSARPIASSYEQYF. CDR3 sequence (DNA): TGCAGTGCTAGACCAATAGCGTCCTCCTACGAGCAGTACTTC.

The chain is built from TRBV20-1 and TRBJ2-1, with 7 bases matching TRBD2. This CDR3 region has 14 residues. CDR1 is DFQATT and CDR2 is SNEGSKA in the germline V gene (reference sequence). After removal of 4 bases from V and 10 bases from J, the junction contained 13 bases not matched to a gene. The CDR3 DNA reads as TGCAGTGCTAACAGGCGGGAGATCCGTTTAGAGCAGTTCTTC. It encodes CSANRREIRLEQFF.

For the CDR3, the DNA is TGTGCCAGCAGCGCGTATGGGCAGGTTAATCAGCCCCAGCATTTT. This translates into CASSAYGQVNQPQHF. The J gene is TRBJ1-5, the V gene TRBV9; D is undetermined. Germline V gene data show CDR1 as SGDLS and CDR2 as YYNGEE. There are 15 residues in the CDR3. Between the trimmed V and J ends, which lost 3 bases and 4 bases, there was a span of 14 bases.

The sample holds a few counts of this clonotype. The chain carries TRBV4-3 and TRBJ2-6; 12 bases map to TRBD1. Looked up from germline, CDR1 is LGHNA and CDR2 is YSLEER. This CDR3 has 20 amino acids. Losses at the gene ends were 4 bases for V and 1 base for J; bases not matched to a gene: 11. In DNA form, the CDR3 reads TGCGCCAGCAGCCGGAGGAGACCGGGACAGGGGGCTTCTGGGGCCAACGTCCTGACTTTC. Protein: CASSRRRPGQGASGANVLTF.

The V gene is TRBV7-9, the J gene TRBJ2-7; 9 bases agree with TRBD2. The CDR3 loop spans 17 amino acids. In germline, CDR1 is SEHNR, CDR2 FQNEAQ (reference sequence). V shed 5 bases and J 2 bases; nucleotides not matched to a gene: 13. DNA of the CDR3: TGTGCCAGCAGCCAGAGGGCTAGCGGGGTGAAGCCCTACGAGCAGTACTTC. Translating it yields CASSQRASGVKPYEQYF. The whole variable domain, remainder taken from reference TRBV7-9 and TRBJ2-7, is DTGVSQNPRHKITKRGQNVTFRCDPISEHNRLYWYRQTLGQGPEFLTYFQNEAQLEKSRLLSDRFSAERPKGSFSTLEIQRTEQGDSAMYLCASSQRASGVKPYEQYFGPGTRLTVT.

The chain couples TRBV21-1 to TRBJ2-7. TRBV21-1 is a pseudogene. The CDR3 is 14 residues long. The CDR3 protein is CASSNDRASYEQYF. As DNA, the CDR3 is TGTGCCAGCAGCAATGACAGAGCCTCCTACGAGCAGTACTTC.

This clonotype was observed a few times. V and J are TRBV12-3 or TRBV12-4 and TRBJ2-1, with D possibly being TRBD1 (6 bases). V was cut by 5 bases and J by 9 bases, with 14 bases left in between. The CDR3 consists of 13 residues. The CDR3 spells CASSSGGRGEQFF. Written as DNA, the CDR3 is TGTGCCAGCAGTAGTGGTGGCAGGGGTGAGCAGTTCTTC.

The gene calls are TRBV27 and TRBJ1-4; 7 positions agree with TRBD1. Germline assignment: CDR1 MNHEY and CDR2 SMNVEV (reference sequence). The CDR3 length is 14 residues. Trimming took 7 bases from V and 4 from J; bases not matched to a gene: 6. DNA of the CDR3: TGTGCCAGCACGGATCGGGACAGTAATGAAAAACTGTTTTTT. Protein sequence: CASTDRDSNEKLFF. Full variable domain (rest looked up from reference TRBV27 and TRBJ1-4): EAQVTQNPRYLITVTGKKLTVTCSQNMNHEYMSWYRQDPGLGLRQIYYSMNVEVTDKGDVPEGYKVSRKEKRNFPLILESPSPNQTSLYFCASTDRDSNEKLFFGSGTQLSVL.